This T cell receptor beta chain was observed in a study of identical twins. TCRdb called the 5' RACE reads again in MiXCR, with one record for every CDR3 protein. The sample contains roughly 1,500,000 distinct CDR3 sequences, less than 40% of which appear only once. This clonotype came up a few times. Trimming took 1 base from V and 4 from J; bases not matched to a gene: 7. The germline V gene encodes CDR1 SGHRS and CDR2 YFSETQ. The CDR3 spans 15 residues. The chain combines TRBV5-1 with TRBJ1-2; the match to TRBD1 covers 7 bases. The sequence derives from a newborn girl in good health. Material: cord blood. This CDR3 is CASSLSLTGTYGYTF. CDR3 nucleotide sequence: TGCGCCAGCAGCTTGTCCCTGACAGGGACCTATGGCTACACCTTC.